The next 17 T cell receptor beta chains were all read from a single sample in a study of neurological immune-mediated disorders. TCRdb independently ran MiXCR on the 5' RACE reads; one entry per CDR3 protein. The sample lists 45,000 to 65,000 distinct CDR3 sequences; roughly 4.6% were seen once. The sample was PBMCs. The receptors shown here come from a man aged 45 to 65 with multiple sclerosis.

The V call is TRBV28, the J call TRBJ1-1, with TRBD1 identical over 11 bases. The CDR3 consists of 12 residues. The germline gives CDR1 MDHEN, CDR2 SYDVKM. J lost 11 bases, V lost 4 bases, and 3 bases had no gene match. The CDR3 region has the DNA TGTGCCAGCAGTTCGGACAGGGGGCTTGCTTTCTTT. Protein: CASSSDRGLAFF.

The V call is TRBV5-1, the J call TRBJ1-2; TRBD1 is a possible D gene (5 bases). V was shortened by 0 bases and J by 1 base, with 7 bases between the two germline ends. The CDR3 sequence is 14 residues long. Per germline, CDR1 SGHRS and CDR2 YFSETQ. The DNA for the CDR3 is TGCGCCAGCAGCTTGGTACAGGTTAACTATGGCTACACCTTC. Translating gives CASSLVQVNYGYTF.

The table lists this clonotype with many counts. The V gene is TRBV6-5, the J gene TRBJ2-1, with TRBD1 matching over 8 bases. Germline CDR1 and CDR2: MNHEY and SVGAGI. The V gene end was trimmed by 0 bases and the J gene end by 10 bases; junction bases not matched to a gene: 2. The CDR3 loop spans 13 amino acids. The CDR3 spells CASSYSWDREQFF. The CDR3 DNA reads as TGTGCCAGCAGTTACTCCTGGGACAGGGAGCAGTTCTTC.

The J gene is TRBJ2-1, the V gene TRBV6-5; D perhaps matches TRBD2 (6 bases). The CDR3 length is 13 residues. The V and J ends lost 2 bases and 6 bases respectively, with 8 bases between them. Germline values: CDR1 MNHEY, CDR2 SVGAGI. CDR3 sequence: CASSYGGVNEQFF. The CDR3 nucleotides read TGTGCCAGCAGTTACGGAGGGGTCAATGAGCAGTTCTTC.

This clonotype has ten or more counts. The J gene is TRBJ1-5, the V gene TRBV7-8; D not resolved. CDR3 size: 13 residues. V was cut by 1 base and J by 3 bases, with 4 bases left in between. Looked up from germline, CDR1 is SGHVS and CDR2 is FQNEAQ. The CDR3 protein is CASSLVNNQPQHF. The CDR3 bases are TGTGCCAGCAGCTTAGTCAACAATCAGCCCCAGCATTTT.

This clonotype was seen many times. The chain is built from TRBV5-1 and TRBJ2-3; D is undetermined. This CDR3 spans 15 amino acids. The germline gives CDR1 SGHRS, CDR2 YFSETQ. V lost 2 bases and J 5 bases, leaving 15 bases between the germline ends. Here the CDR3 reads CASSFTASGRDTQYF. CDR3 coding DNA: TGCGCCAGCAGCTTTACCGCGAGTGGAAGAGATACGCAGTATTTT. Full variable domain (rest looked up from reference TRBV5-1 and TRBJ2-3): KAGVTQTPRYLIKTRGQQVTLSCSPISGHRSVSWYQQTPGQGLQFLFEYFSETQRNKGNFPGRFSGRQFSNSRSEMNVSTLELGDSALYLCASSFTASGRDTQYFGPGTRLTVL.

This clonotype was detected many times. CDR3 in DNA: TGTGCCAGCAGCTTATCTTTAGGATTCCCGGACTTTTCAACTAATGAAAAACTGTTTTTT. Translating gives CASSLSLGFPDFSTNEKLFF. The chain recombines TRBV7-8 with TRBJ1-4; D call uncertain. This CDR3 contains 20 residues. Per the germline V gene, CDR1 is SGHVS and CDR2 is FQNEAQ. The ends were cut back, 2 bases at V and 0 bases at J, with 22 bases in the middle. Supplemented by reference TRBV7-8 and TRBJ1-4, the full variable domain reads GAGVSQSPRYKVAKRGQDVALRCDPISGHVSLFWYQQALGQGPEFLTYFQNEAQLDKSGLPSDRFFAERPEGSVSTLKIQRTQQEDSAVYLCASSLSLGFPDFSTNEKLFFGSGTQLSVL.

This clonotype was counted many times. V and J are TRBV20-1 and TRBJ2-3, with a possible D match to TRBD2 (5 bases). This CDR3 comprises 15 residues. Trimming took 3 bases from V and 3 from J, leaving 16 bases between them. Germline CDR1 DFQATT, CDR2 SNEGSKA (reference sequence). The CDR3 DNA reads TGCAGTGCTAGCATGCGGACCCGGGGTACAGATACGCAGTATTTT. This gives the protein CSASMRTRGTDTQYF.

The J gene is TRBJ2-5, the V gene TRBV11-3, with D perhaps being TRBD1 or TRBD2 (7 bases each). Germline V gene lookup returns CDR1 SGHNT and CDR2 YENEEA. The CDR3 has 16 amino acids. The ends were cut back, 1 base at V and 5 bases at J, with 17 bases in the middle. DNA of the CDR3: TGTGCCAGCAGCTTAGGAGCAGGGGGGGCCGGTGAGACCCAGTACTTC. This encodes CASSLGAGGAGETQYF.

This clonotype has at least ten counts. The chain has TRBV2 and TRBJ2-3, with no clear D. Germline V gives CDR1 SNHLY, CDR2 FYNNEI. The V end was cut by 6 bases, the J end by 9 bases, with 10 bases between. This CDR3 has 11 amino acids. The CDR3 DNA follows: TGTGCCAGCAGCTCACAAGCCACGCAGTATTTT. Amino acid sequence: CASSSQATQYF.

This clonotype was counted ten times or more. This chain uses TRBV3-1 with TRBJ1-2, with a possible D match to TRBD1 (5 bases). Germline CDR1 is LGHDT and CDR2 is YNNKEL (reference sequence). Trimming took 1 base from V and 4 from J, leaving 25 bases between them. The CDR3 consists of 19 residues. CDR3 amino acids: CASSQVFKMRQGLVYGYTF. DNA for the CDR3: TGTGCCAGCAGCCAAGTTTTCAAGATGCGCCAGGGATTGGTCTATGGCTACACCTTC.

This clonotype appeared many times. The chain joins TRBV20-1 to TRBJ2-7; 12 positions agree with TRBD1. Looked up from germline, CDR1 is DFQATT and CDR2 is SNEGSKA (reference sequence). The CDR3 contains 19 residues. The V and J ends lost 1 base and 4 bases, in that order; junction bases with no gene match: 17. The DNA of the CDR3 is TGCAGTGCTAGAGTCGTACCGGGACAGGGGGCTCACCTGGCGTACGAGCAGTACTTC. It translates to CSARVVPGQGAHLAYEQYF.

Many counts were recorded for this clonotype. This chain uses TRBV5-1 with TRBJ2-5; D is unclear. CDR3 length: 15 residues. Trimming left V 5 bases short and J 5 bases short, with 19 bases between. Germline loops: CDR1 SGHRS, CDR2 YFSETQ. CDR3 in amino acids: CASSPKLTSGETQYF. CDR3 sequence (DNA): TGCGCCAGCAGTCCTAAACTGACTTCCGGGGAGACCCAGTACTTC.

This clonotype occurred many times. V is TRBV5-1 and J is TRBJ2-5, with a tentative D call TRBD2 (5 bases). V lost 0 bases, J lost 5 bases, and 11 bases lay in between. The CDR3 spans 14 residues. From germline, CDR1 is SGHRS and CDR2 YFSETQ. CDR3: CASSLDASWETQYF. CDR3 in DNA: TGCGCCAGCAGCTTGGACGCTAGCTGGGAGACCCAGTACTTC.

The rearrangement links TRBV11-3 to TRBJ1-1; D unclear. CDR1 and CDR2 (germline): SGHNT, YENEEA. The CDR3 sequence is 12 residues long. Trimming pared 0 bases from V and 7 bases from J, leaving 6 bases between. This CDR3 reads CASSLERIEAFF. The CDR3 DNA reads TGTGCCAGCAGCTTAGAACGGATTGAAGCTTTCTTT.

This clonotype has more than one count but fewer than ten. The chain carries TRBV7-2 and TRBJ2-1; 7 bases agree with TRBD2. CDR1 SGHTA and CDR2 FQGNSA come from the germline V gene. V dropped 1 base and J dropped 3; count of bases not matched to a gene: 3. This CDR3 comprises 15 residues. This CDR3 is CASSLDGGVYNEQFF. The CDR3 DNA reads as TGTGCCAGCAGCTTAGATGGGGGGGTCTACAATGAGCAGTTCTTC.

The rearrangement links TRBV11-2 to TRBJ2-1, with D perhaps matching TRBD1 or TRBD2 (5 bases each). Deletions cut 6 bases from V and 7 bases from J, with 16 bases between. CDR3 length equals 14 residues. CDR1 SGHAT and CDR2 FQNNGV come from the germline V gene. The DNA for the CDR3 is TGTGCCAGCAGTTCGGGGACCTGGGGGAATGAGCAGTTCTTC. This codes for CASSSGTWGNEQFF.